This T cell receptor (beta chain) was sequenced for a study of T cell responses to AZD1222 COVID-19 vaccine. J gave up 6 bases and V 5 bases, and 8 bases lay outside the gene matches. The CDR3 has 15 residues. Germline loops: CDR1 LGHDT, CDR2 YNNKEL (reference sequence). Study-level results: Clonal diversity may have been underestimated in mostly white British donors.

Worth noting for this clone: The antigen is unknown.

Using immunoSEQ multiplex PCR, the repertoire was profiled, and TCRdb retains in-frame clones only, with some absent. The table shows some 79,000 clones, with around 82% occurring only once. This chain joins TRBV3-1 (or the pseudogene TRBV3-2) and TRBJ1-3, with 9 bases identical to TRBD1. Sequencing was performed on peripheral blood, taken 28 days after the second AZD1222 dose. The TCR sequence derives from an adult who received the AZD1222 COVID-19 vaccine. CDR3 DNA: TGTGCCAGCAGCGCGGGACAGGGCGGACAAAACACCATATATTTT. This encodes CASSAGQGGQNTIYF.